Following are 6 T cell receptor beta chains from one sample sequenced in a study of cytomegalovirus exposure and HLA in healthy donors. Some clones are missing from TCRdb's copy, which holds only in-frame ones; the method was immunoSEQ multiplex PCR. The repertoire includes about 110,000 clones, approximately 89% of them detected once, and approximately 1.9% sits in the top ten. Sequencing was carried out using PBMCs. The source of these receptors is a woman under 30 in good health and CMV-seronegative.

The chain couples TRBV5-1 to TRBJ2-7; D might be TRBD2 (6 bases). The CDR3 contains 15 residues. CDR1 and CDR2 from the germline V gene are SGHRS and YFSETQ. V dropped 2 bases and J dropped 0 bases, with 12 bases sitting between them. The CDR3 DNA sequence: TGCGCCAGCAGCTTCGCACCGGGAGCCTCCTACGAGCAGTACTTC. Translating gives CASSFAPGASYEQYF.

This clone was seen a few times. This chain connects TRBV4-3 to TRBJ1-2, with D perhaps matching TRBD1 (6 bases). Per germline, CDR1 LGHNA and CDR2 YSLEER. The CDR3 is 14 residues long. V was trimmed by 1 base and J by 7 bases, leaving 13 bases between them. CDR3 sequence reads: CASSQGNREGGYTF. The CDR3, as DNA: TGCGCCAGCAGCCAAGGGAACAGGGAAGGTGGCTACACCTTC.

The V gene is TRBV5-6, the J gene TRBJ1-4; 7 bases are shared with TRBD1. V gave up 4 bases and J gave up 6 bases; unmatched junction bases: 12. The germline V gene has CDR1 SGHDT and CDR2 YYEEEE. This CDR3 has 16 residues. The CDR3 loop is CASSLLTGTVYEKLFF. Written as DNA, the CDR3 is TGTGCCAGCAGCCTATTAACCGGGACAGTTTATGAAAAACTGTTTTTT.

The chain uses TRBV5-1 and TRBJ1-1, with 9 bases aligning to TRBD1. Germline CDR1 is SGHRS and CDR2 is YFSETQ. V was pared by 0 bases and J by 5 bases, with 5 bases of the junction left unmatched. This CDR3 comprises 15 residues. CDR3 coding DNA: TGCGCCAGCAGCTTGGGGACAGGGGAAGGAACTGAAGCTTTCTTT. Protein: CASSLGTGEGTEAFF. Filled out from reference TRBV5-1 and TRBJ1-1, the complete variable domain reads KAGVTQTPRYLIKTRGQQVTLSCSPISGHRSVSWYQQTPGQGLQFLFEYFSETQRNKGNFPGRFSGRQFSNSRSEMNVSTLELGDSALYLCASSLGTGEGTEAFFGQGTRLTVV.

The chain is built from TRBV5-4 and TRBJ1-1, with D hard to call. Germline CDR1 SGHNT, CDR2 YYREEE (reference sequence). This CDR3 has 19 amino acids. The V and J ends lost 3 bases and 0 bases respectively, with 24 bases between them. The CDR3 spells CASSYDSRFRYVVNTEAFF. Written as DNA, the CDR3 is TGTGCCAGCAGCTATGACTCCCGGTTTCGGTACGTAGTGAACACTGAAGCTTTCTTT.

The V and J genes are TRBV15 and TRBJ2-7, with unresolved D. V lost 0 bases, J lost 1 base, and 13 bases lay in between. The CDR3 consists of 16 residues. From germline, CDR1 is LNHNV and CDR2 YYDKDF (reference sequence). CDR3 coding DNA: TGTGCCACCAGCAGAGATCCCAAAAGAGGATCCTACGAGCAGTACTTC. Amino acids: CATSRDPKRGSYEQYF.